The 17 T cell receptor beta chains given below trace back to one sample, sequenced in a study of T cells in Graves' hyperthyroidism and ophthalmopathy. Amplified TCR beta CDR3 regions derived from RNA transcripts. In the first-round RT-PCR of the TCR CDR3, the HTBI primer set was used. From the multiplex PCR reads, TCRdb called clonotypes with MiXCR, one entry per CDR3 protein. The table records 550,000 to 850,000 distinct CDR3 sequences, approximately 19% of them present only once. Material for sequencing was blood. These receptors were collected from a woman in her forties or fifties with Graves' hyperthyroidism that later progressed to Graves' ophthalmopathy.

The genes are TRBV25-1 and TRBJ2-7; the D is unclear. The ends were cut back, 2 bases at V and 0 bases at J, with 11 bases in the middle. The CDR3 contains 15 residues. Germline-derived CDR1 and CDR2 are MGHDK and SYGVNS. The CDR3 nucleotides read TGTGCCAGCAGTGAAGGTCAGAAAGTCTCCTACGAGCAGTACTTC. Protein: CASSEGQKVSYEQYF.

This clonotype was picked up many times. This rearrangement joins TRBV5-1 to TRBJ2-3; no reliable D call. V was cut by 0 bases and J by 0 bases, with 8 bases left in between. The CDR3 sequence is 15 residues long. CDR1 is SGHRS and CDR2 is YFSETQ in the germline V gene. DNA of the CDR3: TGCGCCAGCAGCTTGGTGTCAGAGAGCACAGATACGCAGTATTTT. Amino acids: CASSLVSESTDTQYF.

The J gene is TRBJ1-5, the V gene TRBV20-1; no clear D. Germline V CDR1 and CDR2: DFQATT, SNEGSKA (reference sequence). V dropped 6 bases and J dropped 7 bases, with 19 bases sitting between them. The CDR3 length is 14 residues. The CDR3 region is CSATFPGVNQPQHF. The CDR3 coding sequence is TGCAGTGCCACATTCCCTGGGGTCAACCAGCCCCAGCATTTT.

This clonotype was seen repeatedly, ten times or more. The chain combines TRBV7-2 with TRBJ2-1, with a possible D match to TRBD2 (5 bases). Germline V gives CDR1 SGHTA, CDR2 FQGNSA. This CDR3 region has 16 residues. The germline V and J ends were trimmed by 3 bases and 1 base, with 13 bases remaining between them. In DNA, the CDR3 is TGTGCCAGCAGCTTGCTGTGGGGAGCGTCCTACAATGAGCAGTTCTTC. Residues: CASSLLWGASYNEQFF.

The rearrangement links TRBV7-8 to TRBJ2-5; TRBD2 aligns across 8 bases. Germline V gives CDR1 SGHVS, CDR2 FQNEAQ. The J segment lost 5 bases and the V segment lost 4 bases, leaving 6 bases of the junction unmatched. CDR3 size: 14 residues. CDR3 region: CASSSPGTRETQYF. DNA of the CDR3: TGTGCCAGCAGCTCACCCGGGACTAGGGAGACCCAGTACTTC.

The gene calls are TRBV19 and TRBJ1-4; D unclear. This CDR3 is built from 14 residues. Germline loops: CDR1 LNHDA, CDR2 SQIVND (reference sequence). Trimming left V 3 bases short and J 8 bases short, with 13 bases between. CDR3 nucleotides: TGTGCCAGTAGTATGGACGGGTTTGGAGAAAAACTGTTTTTT. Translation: CASSMDGFGEKLFF.

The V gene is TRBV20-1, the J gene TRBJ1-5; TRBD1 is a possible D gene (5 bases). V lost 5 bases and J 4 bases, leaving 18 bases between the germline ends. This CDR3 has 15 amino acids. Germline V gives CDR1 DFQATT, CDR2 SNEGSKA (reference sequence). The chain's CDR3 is CSAGANRRGNQPQHF. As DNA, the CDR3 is TGCAGTGCTGGAGCGAACAGGCGGGGGAATCAGCCCCAGCATTTT.

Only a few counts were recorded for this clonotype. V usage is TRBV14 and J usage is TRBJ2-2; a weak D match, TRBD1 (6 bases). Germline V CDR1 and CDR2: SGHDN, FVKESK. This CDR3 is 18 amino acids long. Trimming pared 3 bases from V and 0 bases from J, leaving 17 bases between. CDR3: CASSHLPGHGSNTGELFF. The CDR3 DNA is TGTGCCAGCAGCCACCTACCGGGACACGGTTCGAACACCGGGGAGCTGTTTTTT.

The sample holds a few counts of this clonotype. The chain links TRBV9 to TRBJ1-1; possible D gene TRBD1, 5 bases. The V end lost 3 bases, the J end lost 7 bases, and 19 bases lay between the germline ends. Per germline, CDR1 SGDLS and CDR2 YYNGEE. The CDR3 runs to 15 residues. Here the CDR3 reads CASSALVGYRNEAFF. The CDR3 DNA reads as TGTGCCAGCAGCGCCCTCGTGGGATACAGGAATGAAGCTTTCTTT.

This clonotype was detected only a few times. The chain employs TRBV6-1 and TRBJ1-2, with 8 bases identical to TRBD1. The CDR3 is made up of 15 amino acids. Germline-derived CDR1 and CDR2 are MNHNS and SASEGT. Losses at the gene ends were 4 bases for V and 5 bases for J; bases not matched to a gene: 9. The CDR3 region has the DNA TGTGCCAGCAGTGCCCGGACAGGGAACGGGTATGGCTACACCTTC. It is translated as CASSARTGNGYGYTF.

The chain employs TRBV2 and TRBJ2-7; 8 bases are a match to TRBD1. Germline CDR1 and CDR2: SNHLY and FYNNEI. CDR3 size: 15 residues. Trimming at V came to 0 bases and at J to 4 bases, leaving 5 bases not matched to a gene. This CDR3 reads CASSEAPGGIYEQYF. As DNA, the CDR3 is TGTGCCAGCAGTGAAGCCCCAGGGGGCATATACGAGCAGTACTTC.

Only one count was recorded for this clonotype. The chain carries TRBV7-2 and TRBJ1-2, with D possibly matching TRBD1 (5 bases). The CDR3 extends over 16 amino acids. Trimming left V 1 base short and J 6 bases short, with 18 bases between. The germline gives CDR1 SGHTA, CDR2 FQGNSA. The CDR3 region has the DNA TGTGCCAGCAGCTTAGGGGGAGCCGGGAGAGGGGATGGCTACACCTTC. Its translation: CASSLGGAGRGDGYTF.

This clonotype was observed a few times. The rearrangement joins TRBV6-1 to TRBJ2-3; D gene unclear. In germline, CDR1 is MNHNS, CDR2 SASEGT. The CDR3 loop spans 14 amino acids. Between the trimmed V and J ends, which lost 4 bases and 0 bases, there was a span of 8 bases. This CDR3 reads CASSGFSSTDTQYF. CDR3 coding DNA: TGTGCCAGCAGTGGGTTTAGTAGCACAGATACGCAGTATTTT.

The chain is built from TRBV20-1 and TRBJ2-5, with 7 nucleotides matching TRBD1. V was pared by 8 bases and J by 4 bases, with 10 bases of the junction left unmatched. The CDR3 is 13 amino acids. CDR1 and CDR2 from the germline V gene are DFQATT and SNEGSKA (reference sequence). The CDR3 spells CSSNRGLGETQYF. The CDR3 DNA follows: TGCAGTTCCAACAGGGGTTTGGGAGAGACCCAGTACTTC.

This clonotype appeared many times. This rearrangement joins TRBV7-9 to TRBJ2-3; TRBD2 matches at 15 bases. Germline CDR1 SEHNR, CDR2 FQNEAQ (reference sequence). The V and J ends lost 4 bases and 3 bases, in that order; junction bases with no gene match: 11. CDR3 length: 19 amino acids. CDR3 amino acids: CASSSTGTSGGQWTDTQYF. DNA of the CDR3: TGTGCCAGCAGCTCGACCGGGACTAGCGGGGGGCAGTGGACAGATACGCAGTATTTT.

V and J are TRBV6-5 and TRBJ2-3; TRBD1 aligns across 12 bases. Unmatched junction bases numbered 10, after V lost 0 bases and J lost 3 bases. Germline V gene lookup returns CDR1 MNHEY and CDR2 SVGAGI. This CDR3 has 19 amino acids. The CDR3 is CASSYSRDRGRAWTDTQYF. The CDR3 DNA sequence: TGTGCCAGCAGTTACTCTCGGGACAGGGGGCGCGCTTGGACAGATACGCAGTATTTT.

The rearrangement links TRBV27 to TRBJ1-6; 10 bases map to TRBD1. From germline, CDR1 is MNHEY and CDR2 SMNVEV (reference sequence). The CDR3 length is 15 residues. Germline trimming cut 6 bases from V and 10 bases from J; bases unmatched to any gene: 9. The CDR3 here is CASRPGQGRHSPLHF. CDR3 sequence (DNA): TGTGCCAGCAGGCCGGGACAGGGGAGGCACTCACCCCTCCACTTT.